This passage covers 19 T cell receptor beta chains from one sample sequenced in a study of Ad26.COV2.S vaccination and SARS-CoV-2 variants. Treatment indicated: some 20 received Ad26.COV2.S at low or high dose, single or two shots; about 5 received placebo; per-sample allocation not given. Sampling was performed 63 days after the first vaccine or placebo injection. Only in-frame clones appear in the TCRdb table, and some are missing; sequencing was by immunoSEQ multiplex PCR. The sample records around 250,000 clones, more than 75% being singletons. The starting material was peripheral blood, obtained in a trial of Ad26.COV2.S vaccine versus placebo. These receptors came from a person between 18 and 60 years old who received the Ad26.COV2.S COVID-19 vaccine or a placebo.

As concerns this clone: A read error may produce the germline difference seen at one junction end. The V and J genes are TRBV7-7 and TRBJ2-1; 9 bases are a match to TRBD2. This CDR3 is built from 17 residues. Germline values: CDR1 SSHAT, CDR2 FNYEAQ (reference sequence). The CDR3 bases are TGTGCTAGCAGCTTAGCGGGGGCTTCGAACTCCTACAATGAGCAGTTCTTC. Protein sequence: CASSLAGASNSYNEQFF. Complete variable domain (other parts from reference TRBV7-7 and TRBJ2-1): GAGVSQSPRYKVTKRGQDVTLRCDPISSHATLYWYQQALGQGPEFLTYFNYEAQPDKSGLPSDRFSAERPEGSISTLTIQRTEQRDSAMYRCASSLAGASNSYNEQFFGPGTRLTVL.

The CDR3 is CAWSISRGVGNTIYF. The CDR3 coding sequence is TGTGCCTGGAGCATCTCTCGAGGGGTTGGAAACACCATATATTTT. V gene TRBV30 combines with J gene TRBJ1-3; perhaps TRBD1 as D (5 bases). The CDR3 sequence is 15 residues long. Between the trimmed V and J ends, which lost 3 bases and 3 bases, there was a span of 15 bases. Germline CDR1 GTSNPN, CDR2 SVGIG (reference sequence).

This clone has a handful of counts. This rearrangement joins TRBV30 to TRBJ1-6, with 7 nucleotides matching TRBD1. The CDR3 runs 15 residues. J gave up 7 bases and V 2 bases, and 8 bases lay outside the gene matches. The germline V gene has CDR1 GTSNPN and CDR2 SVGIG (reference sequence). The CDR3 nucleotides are TGTGCCTGGAGTTTCGCCGGGACAGCAAATTCACCCCTCCACTTT. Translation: CAWSFAGTANSPLHF.

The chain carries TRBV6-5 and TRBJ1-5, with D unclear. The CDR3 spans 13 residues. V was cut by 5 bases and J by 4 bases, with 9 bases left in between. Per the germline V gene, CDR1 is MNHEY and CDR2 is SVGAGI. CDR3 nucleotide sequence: TGTGCCAGCAGTCCTGTAGGTAATCAGCCCCAGCATTTT. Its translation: CASSPVGNQPQHF.

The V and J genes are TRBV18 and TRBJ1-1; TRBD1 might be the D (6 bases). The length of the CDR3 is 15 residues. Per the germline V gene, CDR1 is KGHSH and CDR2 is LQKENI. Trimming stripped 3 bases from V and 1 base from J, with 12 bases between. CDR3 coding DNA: TGTGCCAGCTCACCCTCCCCAGGGGCGAACACTGAAGCTTTCTTT. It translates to CASSPSPGANTEAFF.

CDR3 sequence reads: CASSQGDSTKAFF. In DNA, the CDR3 is TGTGCCAGCAGCCAAGGGGACTCAACGAAAGCTTTCTTT. This rearrangement joins TRBV3-1 (or the pseudogene TRBV3-2) to TRBJ1-1; D is possibly TRBD1 (5 bases). V lost 1 base and J 9 bases, leaving 12 bases between the germline ends. This CDR3 spans 13 amino acids. Germline V gene lookup returns CDR1 LGHDT and CDR2 YNNKEL (reference sequence).

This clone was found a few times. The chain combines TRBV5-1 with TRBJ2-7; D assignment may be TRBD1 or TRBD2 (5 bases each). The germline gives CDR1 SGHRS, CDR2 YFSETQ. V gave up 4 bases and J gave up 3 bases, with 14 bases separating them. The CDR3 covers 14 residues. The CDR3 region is CASSEDTGLYEQYF. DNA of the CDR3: TGCGCCAGCAGCGAGGACACTGGACTCTACGAGCAGTACTTC.

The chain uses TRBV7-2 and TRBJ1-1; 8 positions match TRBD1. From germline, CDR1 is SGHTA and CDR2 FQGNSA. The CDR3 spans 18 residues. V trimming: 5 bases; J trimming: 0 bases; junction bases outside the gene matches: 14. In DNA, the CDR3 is TGTGCCAGCAGCCTACCTCCCGGACAGGGCAGGATGAACACTGAAGCTTTCTTT. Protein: CASSLPPGQGRMNTEAFF.

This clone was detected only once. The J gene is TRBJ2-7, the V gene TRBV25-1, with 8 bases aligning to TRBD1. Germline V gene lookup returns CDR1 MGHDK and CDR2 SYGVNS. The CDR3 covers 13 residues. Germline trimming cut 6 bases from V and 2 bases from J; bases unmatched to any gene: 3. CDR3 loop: CASSRQGTYEQYF. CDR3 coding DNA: TGTGCCAGCAGCCGACAGGGGACCTACGAGCAGTACTTC.

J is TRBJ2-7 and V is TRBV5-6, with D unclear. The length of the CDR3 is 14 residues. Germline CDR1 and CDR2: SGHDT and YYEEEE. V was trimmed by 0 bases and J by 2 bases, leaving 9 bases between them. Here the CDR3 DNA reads TGTGCCAGCAGCTTGGATATGTATCCCTACGAGCAGTACTTC. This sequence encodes CASSLDMYPYEQYF.

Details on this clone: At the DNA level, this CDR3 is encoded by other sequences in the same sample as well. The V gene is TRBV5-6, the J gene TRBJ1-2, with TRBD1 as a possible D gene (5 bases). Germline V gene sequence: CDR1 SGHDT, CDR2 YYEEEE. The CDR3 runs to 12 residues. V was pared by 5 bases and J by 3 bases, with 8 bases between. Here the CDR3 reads CASSGGDYGYTF. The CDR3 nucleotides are TGTGCCAGCAGTGGGGGAGACTATGGCTACACCTTC.

In DNA form, the CDR3 reads TGTGCCAGCAGCTCCGATAGCGGGGGAGGATACAATGAGCAGTTCTTC. Translated, it gives CASSSDSGGGYNEQFF. The rearrangement uses TRBV7-3 and TRBJ2-1, with 9 nucleotides matching TRBD2. This CDR3 is 16 amino acids long. Germline V CDR1 and CDR2: SGHTA, FQGTGA. After removal of 4 bases from V and 4 bases from J, the junction contained 8 bases not matched to a gene.

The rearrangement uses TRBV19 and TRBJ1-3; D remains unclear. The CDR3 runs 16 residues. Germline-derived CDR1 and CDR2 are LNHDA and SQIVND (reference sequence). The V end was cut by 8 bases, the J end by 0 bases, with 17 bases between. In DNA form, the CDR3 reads TGTGCCAGTTCTTACCGGGGATCCAGCTCTGGAAACACCATATATTTT. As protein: CASSYRGSSSGNTIYF.

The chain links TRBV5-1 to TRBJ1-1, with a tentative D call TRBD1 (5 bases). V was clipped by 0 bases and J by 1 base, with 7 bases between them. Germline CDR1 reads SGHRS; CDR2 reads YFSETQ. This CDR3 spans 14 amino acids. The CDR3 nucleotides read TGCGCCAGCAGCTTGGGGGGCCAGAACACTGAAGCTTTCTTT. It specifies CASSLGGQNTEAFF. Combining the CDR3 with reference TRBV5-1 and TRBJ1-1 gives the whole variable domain KAGVTQTPRYLIKTRGQQVTLSCSPISGHRSVSWYQQTPGQGLQFLFEYFSETQRNKGNFPGRFSGRQFSNSRSEMNVSTLELGDSALYLCASSLGGQNTEAFFGQGTRLTVV.

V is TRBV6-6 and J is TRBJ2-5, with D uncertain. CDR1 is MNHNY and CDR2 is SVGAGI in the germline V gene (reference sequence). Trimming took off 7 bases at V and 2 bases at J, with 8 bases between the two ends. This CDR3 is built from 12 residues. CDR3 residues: CASMAAQETQYF. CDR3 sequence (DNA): TGTGCCAGCATGGCAGCACAAGAGACCCAGTACTTC.

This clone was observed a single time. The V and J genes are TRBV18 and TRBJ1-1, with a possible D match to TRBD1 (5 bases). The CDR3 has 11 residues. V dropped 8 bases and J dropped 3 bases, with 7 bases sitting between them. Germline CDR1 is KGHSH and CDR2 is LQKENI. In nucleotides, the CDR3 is TGTGCCAGCCGGGGGGACACTGAAGCTTTCTTT. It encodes CASRGDTEAFF.

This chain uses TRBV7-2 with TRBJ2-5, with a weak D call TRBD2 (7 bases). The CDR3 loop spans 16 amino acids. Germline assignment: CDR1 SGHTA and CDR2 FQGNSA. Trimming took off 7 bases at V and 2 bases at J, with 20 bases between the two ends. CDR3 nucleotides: TGTGCCAGCACCCGAAGTCGGGGGGCCCGACAAGAGACCCAGTACTTC. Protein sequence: CASTRSRGARQETQYF.

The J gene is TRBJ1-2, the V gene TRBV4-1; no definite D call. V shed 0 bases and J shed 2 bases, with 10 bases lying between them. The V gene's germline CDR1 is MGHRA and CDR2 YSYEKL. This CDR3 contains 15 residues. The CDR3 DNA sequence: TGCGCCAGCAGCCAAGAGGAGGTCCTCAACTATGGCTACACCTTC. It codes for CASSQEEVLNYGYTF.

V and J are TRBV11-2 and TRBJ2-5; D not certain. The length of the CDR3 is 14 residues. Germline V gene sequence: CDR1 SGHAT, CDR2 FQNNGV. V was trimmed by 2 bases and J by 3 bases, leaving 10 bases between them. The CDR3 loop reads CASSLYWAKETQYF. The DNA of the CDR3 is TGTGCCAGCAGCTTATATTGGGCAAAAGAGACCCAGTACTTC. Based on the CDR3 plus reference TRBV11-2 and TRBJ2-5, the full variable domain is EAGVAQSPRYKIIEKRQSVAFWCNPISGHATLYWYQQILGQGPKLLIQFQNNGVVDDSQLPKDRFSAERLKGVDSTLKIQPAKLEDSAVYLCASSLYWAKETQYFGPGTRLLVL.